These 21 T cell receptor beta chains were all obtained from the same sample, sequenced in a study of T cells after yellow fever vaccination (dated by TCRdb to 2018 to 2020). The protocol used for the library was 5' RACE. The sequencer listed for this sample is Illumina HiSeq 2500. TCRdb applied fastp at Q25 and MiXCR to the public reads, then kept only in-frame beta chains. Each CDR3 protein gets just one entry, which takes the most common genes and DNA from the rows behind it. The sample yields 29,000 or so distinct CDR3 sequences; 5% were counted once. Together, the top ten hold over 40% of the sample. The meaning of the sample's treatment or condition label: live attenuated yellow fever vaccine strain. This specimen was CD8+ T cells sorted from PBMCs, taken 10 days after the yellow fever booster vaccination. The receptors derive from a man younger than 40 who received the YFV17D yellow fever vaccine.

This clonotype was seen ten or more times. The rearrangement links TRBV21-1 to TRBJ2-3. TRBV21-1 is labeled a pseudogene. The CDR3 sequence is 13 residues long. The CDR3 spells CASSKGKGDTQYF. The CDR3 DNA is TGTGCCAGCAGCAAAGGAAAGGGAGATACGCAGTATTTT.

Ten or more counts support this clonotype. This rearrangement joins TRBV19 to TRBJ2-7; 8 nucleotides line up with TRBD2. Germline values: CDR1 LNHDA, CDR2 SQIVND (reference sequence). The V segment lost 9 bases and the J segment 7 bases; nucleotides outside the gene matches: 11. The CDR3 has 13 amino acids. The CDR3 sequence: CASRGGLAWEQYF. The CDR3, as DNA: TGTGCCAGCCGAGGAGGACTAGCTTGGGAGCAGTACTTC.

This clonotype was seen at least ten times. V is TRBV12-3 or TRBV12-4 and J is TRBJ2-2; tentative D call: TRBD2 (6 bases). Trimming pared 7 bases from V and 6 bases from J, leaving 9 bases between. CDR3 size: 12 residues. The CDR3 bases are TGTGCCAGCACTCCGGGAGCCGGGGAGCTGTTTTTT. Its protein is CASTPGAGELFF.

This chain joins TRBV4-1 and TRBJ2-1; 7 positions match TRBD2. The CDR3 has 17 amino acids. Per the germline V gene, CDR1 is MGHRA and CDR2 is YSYEKL. The junction had 10 bases not matched to a gene; V was cut back by 0 bases and J by 5 bases. Here the CDR3 DNA reads TGCGCCAGCAGCCAAGACCTTCCCGGGACTACCGACAATGAGCAGTTCTTC. This codes for CASSQDLPGTTDNEQFF.

J is TRBJ1-1 and V is TRBV27; D is unclear. Trimming left V 4 bases short and J 1 base short, with 13 bases between. CDR1 is MNHEY and CDR2 is SMNVEV in the germline V gene (reference sequence). This CDR3 has 15 amino acids. Written as DNA, the CDR3 is TGTGCCAGCAGTTCCCAAGGATACGGGAACACTGAAGCTTTCTTT. Amino acid sequence: CASSSQGYGNTEAFF.

This clonotype has a count of ten or more. This rearrangement joins TRBV7-2 to TRBJ2-7, with D unresolved. V shed 5 bases and J shed 4 bases, with 12 bases lying between them. The CDR3 contains 13 residues. From germline, CDR1 is SGHTA and CDR2 FQGNSA. This CDR3 is CASSIIGPYEQYF. As DNA, the CDR3 is TGTGCCAGCAGCATCATAGGACCATACGAGCAGTACTTC.

This clonotype occurred many times. The V gene is TRBV25-1, the J gene TRBJ2-1, with D possibly matching TRBD1 (6 bases). The CDR3 contains 15 residues. Trimming stripped 6 bases from V and 3 bases from J, with 15 bases between. The germline gives CDR1 MGHDK, CDR2 SYGVNS. The CDR3, as DNA: TGTGCCAGCAGCCGAGGACAGCACGACTACAATGAGCAGTTCTTC. Residues: CASSRGQHDYNEQFF. The variable domain in full, with the rest retrieved from reference TRBV25-1 and TRBJ2-1, is EADIYQTPRYLVIGTGKKITLECSQTMGHDKMYWYQQDPGMELHLIHYSYGVNSTEKGDLSSESTVSRIRTEHFPLTLESARPSHTSQYLCASSRGQHDYNEQFFGPGTRLTVL.

This clonotype was detected many times. The chain recombines TRBV7-9 with TRBJ2-1; TRBD2 matches at 11 bases. Per germline, CDR1 SEHNR and CDR2 FQNEAQ (reference sequence). V lost 5 bases, J lost 4 bases, and 10 bases stayed unmatched. CDR3 length: 17 residues. The DNA for the CDR3 is TGTGCCAGCAGCCCACGGCGGACTAGCGGGTATTACAATGAGCAGTTCTTC. This encodes CASSPRRTSGYYNEQFF.

This clonotype was counted ten times or more. The chain joins TRBV7-6 to TRBJ2-1; TRBD2 is a possible D gene (6 bases). Germline V gene data show CDR1 as SGHVS and CDR2 as FNYEAQ. The CDR3 has 13 residues. V lost 0 bases and J 10 bases, leaving 10 bases between the germline ends. CDR3 DNA sequence: TGTGCCAGCAGCTTAGCGGACCGGGGGGAGCAGTTCTTC. It codes for CASSLADRGEQFF.

This clonotype was recorded many times. This rearrangement joins TRBV4-3 to TRBJ2-7; TRBD2 aligns across 10 bases. V lost 4 bases, J lost 1 base, and 16 bases stayed unmatched. Germline CDR1 is LGHNA and CDR2 is YSLEER. The CDR3 loop spans 19 amino acids. The CDR3 spells CASSLYAPTGTSASYEQYF. DNA for the CDR3: TGCGCCAGCAGCCTCTACGCACCCACCGGGACTAGCGCTTCCTACGAGCAGTACTTC.

This clonotype was seen ten or more times. The rearrangement uses TRBV27 and TRBJ2-7, with TRBD1 matching over 9 bases. Germline CDR1 and CDR2: MNHEY and SMNVEV (reference sequence). V was clipped by 5 bases and J by 4 bases; unmatched bases: 12. There are 16 residues in the CDR3. CDR3 sequence: CASSKLPGQGGYEQYF. The CDR3 DNA reads as TGTGCCAGCAGTAAGTTACCGGGACAGGGAGGATACGAGCAGTACTTC.

At least ten counts were recorded for this clonotype. The chain recombines TRBV13 with TRBJ2-7; 9 nucleotides match TRBD2. The trim removed 5 bases at V and 0 bases at J, leaving 14 bases unmatched. Germline CDR1 and CDR2: PRHDT and FYEKMQ (reference sequence). The CDR3 is 18 residues long. In DNA form, the CDR3 reads TGTGCCAGCAGCGATCTTGGCGGGAGGGCCGAGAGCTCCTACGAGCAGTACTTC. Translation: CASSDLGGRAESSYEQYF.

This clonotype was counted ten times or more. This chain uses TRBV12-3 or TRBV12-4 with TRBJ2-5; tentative D call: TRBD2 (7 bases). The CDR3 totals 14 residues. V was cut by 2 bases and J by 4 bases, with 11 bases left in between. CDR3: CASSLRGAVETQYF. The CDR3 bases are TGTGCCAGCAGTTTACGGGGGGCAGTAGAGACCCAGTACTTC.

The sample holds many counts of this clonotype. The chain uses TRBV12-3 or TRBV12-4 and TRBJ2-7, with a possible D match to TRBD2 (5 bases). V gave up 7 bases and J gave up 1 base, with 8 bases separating them. The CDR3 loop spans 12 amino acids. The CDR3 reads CASTAGSYEQYF. The CDR3 nucleotides read TGTGCCAGCACGGCGGGTTCCTACGAGCAGTACTTC.

In its sample, this clonotype was seen many times. The chain couples TRBV13 to TRBJ2-5, with 7 bases lining up with TRBD2. The germline gives CDR1 PRHDT, CDR2 FYEKMQ (reference sequence). J lost 2 bases, V lost 5 bases, and 5 bases had no gene match. The CDR3 is 14 residues long. The DNA for the CDR3 is TGTGCCAGCAGCCCGGGAGGAGCACAAGAGACCCAGTACTTC. It encodes CASSPGGAQETQYF.

There are many counts of this clonotype. V gene TRBV7-8 combines with J gene TRBJ2-3; 14 bases match TRBD2. The CDR3 consists of 17 residues. Germline V gives CDR1 SGHVS, CDR2 FQNEAQ. J was trimmed by 6 bases and V by 5 bases; bases with no gene match: 10. As DNA, the CDR3 is TGTGCCAGCAGCGGTCACACCGGGACTAGCGGGAGTGATACGCAGTATTTT. Residues: CASSGHTGTSGSDTQYF.

This clonotype has at least ten counts. The chain carries TRBV27 and TRBJ1-4, with a possible D match to TRBD1 (6 bases). The V end lost 8 bases, the J end lost 0 bases, and 19 bases lay between the germline ends. Germline assignment: CDR1 MNHEY and CDR2 SMNVEV (reference sequence). There are 17 residues in the CDR3. CDR3 in amino acids: CASGPYDWTATNEKLFF. CDR3 sequence (DNA): TGTGCCAGCGGGCCTTACGACTGGACAGCAACTAATGAAAAACTGTTTTTT. Filled out from reference TRBV27 and TRBJ1-4, the complete variable domain reads EAQVTQNPRYLITVTGKKLTVTCSQNMNHEYMSWYRQDPGLGLRQIYYSMNVEVTDKGDVPEGYKVSRKEKRNFPLILESPSPNQTSLYFCASGPYDWTATNEKLFFGSGTQLSVL.

This clonotype was observed at least ten times. The chain is built from TRBV7-9 and TRBJ2-7, with TRBD1 identical over 11 bases. The V and J ends lost 3 bases and 2 bases, in that order; junction bases with no gene match: 3. The CDR3 consists of 15 residues. CDR1 is SEHNR, CDR2 FQNEAQ, per germline (reference sequence). The CDR3 sequence: CASSLGQGVAYEQYF. As DNA, the CDR3 is TGTGCCAGCAGCTTGGGACAGGGGGTCGCCTACGAGCAGTACTTC.

Ten or more counts support this clonotype. The chain has TRBV15 and TRBJ2-7; possibly TRBD2 for D (5 bases). Trimming left V 0 bases short and J 6 bases short, with 9 bases between. This CDR3 region has 13 residues. Germline CDR1 and CDR2: LNHNV and YYDKDF (reference sequence). The CDR3 loop reads CATSRDPLAEQYF. The CDR3 bases are TGTGCCACCAGCAGAGATCCCCTAGCCGAGCAGTACTTC.

This clonotype was counted only a few times. The rearrangement uses TRBV6-2 or TRBV6-3 and TRBJ1-1; D gene unclear. Germline V gives CDR1 MNHEY, CDR2 SVGEGT. This CDR3 comprises 12 residues. V was cut by 6 bases and J by 5 bases, with 10 bases left in between. Here the CDR3 DNA reads TGTGCCAGCAGCTTCAAAAAGACTGAAGCTTTCTTT. It codes for CASSFKKTEAFF.

At least ten counts were recorded for this clonotype. The V call is TRBV18, the J call TRBJ2-3; D uncertain. The length of the CDR3 is 12 residues. Trimming cost V 5 bases and J 2 bases, with 5 bases left between them. The germline CDR1 and CDR2 sequences are KGHSH and LQKENI. CDR3 residues: CASSDVTDTQYF. The DNA of the CDR3 is TGTGCCAGCTCAGACGTCACAGATACGCAGTATTTT.